This passage covers 10 T cell receptor beta chains from one sample sequenced in a study of sequential checkpoint blockade in melanoma. Sequenced by immunoSEQ multiplex PCR; TCRdb stores in-frame clones only, minus some. Of more than 7,000 clones listed, 59% are singletons. Documented treatment: randomized to nivolumab then ipilimumab (arm A) or the reverse (arm B). The source material was CD8+ T cells sorted from blood (inferred from file names), sampled from a patient given nivolumab and ipilimumab in sequence. All receptors come from a human donor with melanoma.

The genes are TRBV30 and TRBJ1-1; the D is unclear. The CDR3 is 14 amino acids. V lost 2 bases and J 0 bases, leaving 10 bases between the germline ends. Germline CDR1 is GTSNPN and CDR2 is SVGIG (reference sequence). The CDR3 protein is CAWSTQNLNTEAFF. In DNA form, the CDR3 reads TGTGCCTGGAGTACCCAGAATTTGAACACTGAAGCTTTCTTT.

This chain links TRBV4-1 with TRBJ2-7; D may be TRBD1 (6 bases). V was shortened by 2 bases and J by 2 bases, with 10 bases between the two germline ends. CDR3 size: 14 residues. The germline V gene has CDR1 MGHRA and CDR2 YSYEKL. The CDR3 bases are TGCGCCAGCAGCCAATGGGACACCACCTACGAGCAGTACTTC. Residues: CASSQWDTTYEQYF.

V usage is TRBV30 and J usage is TRBJ1-5, with D uncertain. Trimming took 2 bases from V and 4 from J, leaving 6 bases between them. The CDR3 spans 12 residues. The germline V gene encodes CDR1 GTSNPN and CDR2 SVGIG (reference sequence). The CDR3 loop is CAWSPGNQPQHF. In nucleotides, the CDR3 is TGTGCCTGGAGTCCCGGGAATCAGCCCCAGCATTTT.

In this sample, this clone turned up once. The chain uses TRBV29-1 and TRBJ1-1, with 7 bases aligning to TRBD1. This CDR3 has 12 amino acids. The germline gives CDR1 SQVTM, CDR2 ANQGSEA. Unmatched junction bases numbered 1, after V lost 6 bases and J lost 0 bases. CDR3 protein: CSVTGMNTEAFF. The CDR3 coding sequence is TGCAGCGTGACAGGGATGAACACTGAAGCTTTCTTT.

The chain has TRBV5-4 and TRBJ2-1; 9 bases agree with TRBD2. Trimming cost V 7 bases and J 8 bases; bases outside gene matches: 7. The CDR3 is 13 amino acids. Germline V CDR1 and CDR2: SGHNT, YYREEE (reference sequence). This CDR3 reads CASSVAGDDEQFF. DNA of the CDR3: TGTGCCAGCTCCGTAGCGGGGGACGATGAGCAGTTCTTC.

The chain couples TRBV7-2 to TRBJ2-3; no clear D gene. The CDR3 spans 12 residues. Trimming left V 3 bases short and J 3 bases short, with 4 bases between. Germline CDR1 is SGHTA and CDR2 is FQGNSA. DNA for the CDR3: TGTGCCAGCAGCTTCTTGACAGATACGCAGTATTTT. It codes for CASSFLTDTQYF.

This chain joins TRBV29-1 and TRBJ2-3, with D possibly being TRBD1 (5 bases). The V gene lost 3 bases and the J gene lost 2 bases, with 9 bases spanning the gap. The CDR3 loop spans 13 amino acids. Germline V lookup: CDR1 SQVTM, CDR2 ANQGSEA. This CDR3 reads CSVDQGSTDTQYF. CDR3 coding DNA: TGCAGCGTTGATCAGGGCTCCACAGATACGCAGTATTTT.

This clone came up once. This chain links TRBV7-9 with TRBJ2-1, with TRBD1 matching over 7 bases. The germline CDR1 and CDR2 sequences are SEHNR and FQNEAQ (reference sequence). The CDR3 runs to 17 residues. The junction had 12 bases not matched to a gene; V was cut back by 0 bases and J by 7 bases. The CDR3 DNA follows: TGTGCCAGCAGCTTAGCGGCGGCAGGGGGTACGATGAATGAGCAGTTCTTC. This sequence encodes CASSLAAAGGTMNEQFF.

The CDR3 nucleotides read TGTGCCAGCAGTTACTCGGCGGGACCAGCCACCGGGGAGCTGTTTTTT. Its translation: CASSYSAGPATGELFF. The chain uses TRBV6-6 and TRBJ2-2, with D possibly TRBD2 on 6 matching bases. The V and J ends lost 0 bases and 4 bases respectively, with 12 bases between them. Germline V gene lookup returns CDR1 MNHNY and CDR2 SVGAGI (reference sequence). The CDR3 extends over 16 amino acids.

V usage is TRBV9 and J usage is TRBJ2-7; TRBD2 agrees at 8 bases. Losses at the gene ends were 0 bases for V and 4 bases for J; bases not matched to a gene: 9. The CDR3 runs to 16 residues. In germline, CDR1 is SGDLS, CDR2 YYNGEE. The CDR3 loop is CASSVAGTSRAYEQYF. In DNA, the CDR3 is TGTGCCAGCAGCGTAGCTGGGACTAGTCGGGCGTACGAGCAGTACTTC.